The next 14 T cell receptor beta chains were all read from a single sample in a study of T cell responses to AZD1222 COVID-19 vaccine. Only in-frame clones appear in the TCRdb table, and some are missing; sequencing was by immunoSEQ multiplex PCR. The sample has some 130,000 clones; roughly 80% are singletons. The sample in question was peripheral blood, obtained on day 0 of AZD1222 vaccination. These receptors all come from an adult in good health.

This clone was seen a single time. This chain connects TRBV19 to TRBJ1-3, with D unclear. V shed 3 bases and J shed 0 bases, with 9 bases lying between them. Germline V gives CDR1 LNHDA, CDR2 SQIVND (reference sequence). CDR3 length equals 15 residues. The CDR3 coding sequence is TGTGCCAGTAGTATTTCGGTCATCTCTGGAAACACCATATATTTT. Its translation is CASSISVISGNTIYF.

The CDR3 is CASRMEEGNTEAFF. Written as DNA, the CDR3 is TGTGCCAGTAGAATGGAAGAGGGGAACACTGAAGCTTTCTTT. The V gene is TRBV19, the J gene TRBJ1-1, with D hard to call. CDR1 and CDR2 from the germline V gene are LNHDA and SQIVND (reference sequence). Trimming cost V 6 bases and J 1 base, with 12 bases left between them. The CDR3 is 14 residues long. The complete variable domain, with remaining parts taken from reference TRBV19 and TRBJ1-1, reads DGGITQSPKYLFRKEGQNVTLSCEQNLNHDAMYWYRQDPGQGLRLIYYSQIVNDFQKGDIAEGYSVSREKKESFPLTVTSAQKNPTAFYLCASRMEEGNTEAFFGQGTRLTVV.

The chain recombines TRBV21-1 with TRBJ1-2; TRBD1, the table's D call, was not compared with the DNA. TRBV21-1 is classified as a pseudogene. This CDR3 comprises 13 residues. In DNA form, the CDR3 reads TGTGCCAGCCGACTAAACAGGGGATATGGCTACACCTTC. Its protein product is CASRLNRGYGYTF.

This clone was seen more than once but under ten times. This chain's CDR3 is CASSLRQTSTEAFF. CDR3 coding DNA: TGTGCCAGCAGCTTACGTCAGACAAGCACTGAAGCTTTCTTT. The rearrangement uses TRBV11-3 and TRBJ1-1; D is uncertain. This CDR3 spans 14 amino acids. Per the germline V gene, CDR1 is SGHNT and CDR2 is YENEEA. V lost 2 bases and J 4 bases, leaving 11 bases between the germline ends.

The genes are TRBV30 and TRBJ1-4; possible D gene TRBD1, 6 bases. This CDR3 has 14 residues. Per the germline V gene, CDR1 is GTSNPN and CDR2 is SVGIG (reference sequence). Trimming took 3 bases from V and 11 from J, leaving 19 bases between them. Here the CDR3 reads CAWSSGQTGKKLFF. CDR3 sequence (DNA): TGTGCCTGGAGCTCAGGACAAACAGGGAAGAAACTGTTTTTT.

The V gene is TRBV5-4, the J gene TRBJ1-3, with D possibly being TRBD1 (6 bases). The CDR3 contains 16 residues. V lost 0 bases and J lost 5, with 15 bases in between. Germline assignment: CDR1 SGHNT and CDR2 YYREEE (reference sequence). CDR3 region: CASSLEFGGERNTIYF. The CDR3 region has the DNA TGTGCCAGCAGCTTGGAATTTGGGGGCGAACGAAACACCATATATTTT. Combining the CDR3 with reference TRBV5-4 and TRBJ1-3 gives the whole variable domain ETGVTQSPTHLIKTRGQQVTLRCSSQSGHNTVSWYQQALGQGPQFIFQYYREEENGRGNFPPRFSGLQFPNYSSELNVNALELDDSALYLCASSLEFGGERNTIYFGEGSWLTVV.

V gene TRBV9 combines with J gene TRBJ1-3; the D is unclear. Per the germline V gene, CDR1 is SGDLS and CDR2 is YYNGEE. The CDR3 has 16 amino acids. Deletions cut 1 base from V and 3 bases from J, with 14 bases between. Here the CDR3 reads CASSVSLTAGGNTIYF. The CDR3 coding sequence is TGTGCCAGCAGCGTAAGCCTTACAGCGGGTGGAAACACCATATATTTT.

The J gene is TRBJ1-2, the V gene TRBV5-1; 7 bases are shared with TRBD1. Trimming removed 0 bases from V and 5 bases from J; junction bases left unmatched: 7. This CDR3 contains 15 residues. Germline CDR1 reads SGHRS; CDR2 reads YFSETQ. The CDR3 bases are TGCGCCAGCAGCTTGGGGGCAGGGGGTTTATATGGCTACACCTTC. Translation gives CASSLGAGGLYGYTF.

The V gene is TRBV19, the J gene TRBJ1-1; D gene ambiguous. Trimming removed 2 bases from V and 3 bases from J, with 10 bases in between. The CDR3 sequence is 14 residues long. CDR1 and CDR2 (germline): LNHDA, SQIVND (reference sequence). This CDR3 reads CASSIRAGYTEAFF. In nucleotides, the CDR3 is TGTGCCAGTAGTATAAGGGCGGGATACACTGAAGCTTTCTTT.

The rearrangement joins TRBV11-3 to TRBJ2-5; no firm D call. Trimming took off 6 bases at V and 2 bases at J, with 10 bases between the two ends. The CDR3 extends over 13 amino acids. Germline values: CDR1 SGHNT, CDR2 YENEEA. The CDR3 is CASSRTHQETQYF. Here the CDR3 DNA reads TGTGCCAGCAGTCGTACTCATCAAGAGACCCAGTACTTC.

This sequence joins TRBV20-1 and TRBJ2-5; the D call may be TRBD1 or TRBD2 (5 bases each). V lost 5 bases, J lost 7 bases, and 11 bases lay in between. Germline-derived CDR1 and CDR2 are DFQATT and SNEGSKA (reference sequence). This CDR3 contains 11 residues. The CDR3 region is CSAGTGVTQYF. The CDR3 DNA sequence: TGCAGTGCTGGGACCGGGGTGACCCAGTACTTC.

V gene TRBV12-2 combines with J gene TRBJ2-7; the table's D call TRBD1 went unverified against the DNA. TRBV12-2 is flagged as a pseudogene. There are 14 residues in the CDR3. This CDR3 reads CASPHRDRGDEQYF. The CDR3 DNA reads as TGTGCAAGTCCCCATCGGGACAGGGGGGACGAGCAGTACTTC.

This rearrangement joins TRBV15 to TRBJ1-3; D is uncertain. The length of the CDR3 is 18 residues. V was clipped by 0 bases and J by 0 bases, with 15 bases between them. The V gene's germline CDR1 is LNHNV and CDR2 YYDKDF (reference sequence). The CDR3 here is CATSRELTHTSSGNTIYF. CDR3 DNA sequence: TGTGCCACCAGCAGAGAGTTGACGCACACGAGCTCTGGAAACACCATATATTTT. Supplemented by reference TRBV15 and TRBJ1-3, the full variable domain reads DAMVIQNPRYQVTQFGKPVTLSCSQTLNHNVMYWYQQKSSQAPKLLFHYYDKDFNNEADTPDNFQSRRPNTSFCFLDIRSPGLGDTAMYLCATSRELTHTSSGNTIYFGEGSWLTVV.

The chain carries TRBV29-1 and TRBJ1-2; TRBD1 is a possible D gene (5 bases). Between the trimmed V and J ends, which lost 5 bases and 4 bases, there was a span of 14 bases. This CDR3 has 13 residues. Germline loops: CDR1 SQVTM, CDR2 ANQGSEA. CDR3 sequence (DNA): TGCAGCGTTTCGGACCATGGGGGCTATGGCTACACCTTC. Amino acids: CSVSDHGGYGYTF.